This TCR beta chain was obtained from a study of vaccination and CD4 T cells after COVID-19. Overall study context: Post-vaccine sampling followed dose two by a median 72 days (range 14 to 241). The stimulus for the cells was overlapping spike peptides derived from SARS-CoV-2, HCoV-NL63, HCoV-OC43 and HCoV-229E.

Remarks on this clonotype: Its cognate antigen is unknown.

The sample's time point: late sampling 161 to 241 days after vaccination in three convalescent patients. Treatment here: roughly 10-day PBMC culture with coronavirus spike peptide pools or control peptides (ViraFEST assay). Trimming removed 3 bases from V and 1 base from J; junction bases left unmatched: 13. Germline V gives CDR1 DFQATT, CDR2 SNEGSKA (reference sequence). The CDR3 has 17 residues. The study sequenced cultured CD4+ T cell DNA using the Oncomine TCR Beta short-read assay. TCRdb ran MiXCR on the PCR reads and lists one entry per CDR3 protein. The data contain around 27,000 distinct CDR3 sequences, 36% of them singletons.

This TCR was sampled from a human donor who had recovered from COVID-19. Sequenced here: CD4+ T cells from blood, cultured in vitro, sampled about 7 months after SARS-CoV-2 vaccination. This chain joins TRBV20-1 and TRBJ2-7; 9 nucleotides agree with TRBD1. The CDR3 DNA reads TGCAGTGCTAGGCCGGTCTATGGACAGGGGATTTCCTACGAGCAGTACTTC. This sequence encodes CSARPVYGQGISYEQYF.